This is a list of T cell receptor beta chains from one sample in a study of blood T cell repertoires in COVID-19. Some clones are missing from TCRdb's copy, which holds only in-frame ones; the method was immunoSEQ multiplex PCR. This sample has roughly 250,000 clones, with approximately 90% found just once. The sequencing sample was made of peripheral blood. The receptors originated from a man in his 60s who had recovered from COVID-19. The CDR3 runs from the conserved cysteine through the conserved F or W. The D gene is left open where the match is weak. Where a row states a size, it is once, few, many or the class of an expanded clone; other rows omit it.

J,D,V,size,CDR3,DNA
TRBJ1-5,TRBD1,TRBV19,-,CASRDRALGNQPQHF,TGTGCCTCCAGGGACAGGGCCTTGGGCAATCAGCCCCAGCATTTT
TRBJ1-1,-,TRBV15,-,CATSSPDRVTEAFF,TGTGCCACCAGCAGTCCCGACCGGGTGACTGAAGCTTTCTTT
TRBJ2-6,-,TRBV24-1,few,CATSGREGPSGANVLTF,TGTGCCACCAGTGGGAGGGAAGGGCCCTCTGGGGCCAACGTCCTGACTTTC
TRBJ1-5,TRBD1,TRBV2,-,CASGKTGGFGNQPQHF,TGTGCCAGCGGGAAGACAGGGGGCTTTGGCAATCAGCCCCAGCATTTT
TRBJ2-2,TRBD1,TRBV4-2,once,CASSQSGTGDTGELFF,TGTGCCAGCAGCCAGTCCGGGACAGGGGACACCGGGGAGCTGTTTTTT
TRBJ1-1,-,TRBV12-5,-,CASGDRVGGTEAFF,TGTGCTAGTGGGGATCGAGTGGGGGGCACTGAAGCTTTCTTT
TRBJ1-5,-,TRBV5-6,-,CASSLFGGNQPQHF,TGTGCCAGCAGCTTGTTTGGCGGAAATCAGCCCCAGCATTTT
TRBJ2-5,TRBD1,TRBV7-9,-,CASSPTGGRETQYF,TGTGCCAGCAGCCCTACAGGGGGGCGAGAGACCCAGTACTTC
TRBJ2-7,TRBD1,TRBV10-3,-,CAIQGDYEQYF,TGTGCCATCCAGGGGGACTACGAGCAGTACTTC
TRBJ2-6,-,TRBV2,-,CASSAGAGANVLTF,TGTGCCAGCAGTGCAGGGGCTGGGGCCAACGTCCTGACTTTC
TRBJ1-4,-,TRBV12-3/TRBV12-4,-,CASSSHRAEKLFF,TGTGCCAGCAGTTCGCACAGGGCCGAAAAACTGTTTTTT
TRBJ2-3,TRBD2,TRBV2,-,CASSEMGEAGAVTDTQYF,TGTGCCAGCAGTGAAATGGGTGAAGCGGGGGCCGTCACAGATACGCAGTATTTT
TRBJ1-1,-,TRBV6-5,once,CASSYKQATEAFF,TGTGCCAGCAGTTACAAACAGGCAACTGAAGCTTTCTTT
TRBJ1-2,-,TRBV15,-,CATSRDPEHYGYTF,TGTGCCACCAGCAGAGATCCCGAGCACTATGGCTACACCTTC
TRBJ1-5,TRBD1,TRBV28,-,CASSRQGSGNQPQHF,TGTGCCAGCAGTAGACAGGGGAGCGGCAATCAGCCCCAGCATTTT
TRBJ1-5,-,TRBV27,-,CASSASTGSSNQPQHF,TGTGCCAGCAGTGCATCTACAGGATCTAGCAATCAGCCCCAGCATTTT
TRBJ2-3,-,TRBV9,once,CASSPSHGGASDTQYF,TGTGCCAGCAGCCCCAGCCACGGGGGAGCTTCAGATACGCAGTATTTT
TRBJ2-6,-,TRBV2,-,CASRLISGANVLTF,TGTGCCAGCCGACTGATCTCTGGGGCCAACGTCCTGACTTTC
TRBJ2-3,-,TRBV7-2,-,CASSLSPRSQDTQYF,TGTGCCAGCAGCCTTTCCCCGCGTAGCCAGGATACGCAGTATTTT
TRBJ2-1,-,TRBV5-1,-,CASSLNWDIRNEQFF,TGCGCCAGCAGCTTGAATTGGGACATCAGAAATGAGCAGTTCTTC
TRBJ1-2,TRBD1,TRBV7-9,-,CASSPLGTGGDYGYTF,TGTGCCAGCAGCCCGCTGGGGACAGGGGGCGACTATGGCTACACCTTC
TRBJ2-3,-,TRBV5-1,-,CASSPSPGYTDTQYF,TGCGCCAGCAGCCCCAGCCCAGGCTACACAGATACGCAGTATTTT
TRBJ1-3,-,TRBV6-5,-,CASSRPGISGNTIYF,TGTGCCAGCAGTAGGCCGGGAATCTCTGGAAACACCATATATTTT
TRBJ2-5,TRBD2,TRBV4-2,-,CASSQALRGGFSETQYF,TGTGCCAGCAGCCAAGCTCTGCGGGGGGGTTTTTCGGAGACCCAGTACTTC
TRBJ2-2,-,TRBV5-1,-,CASSLGEVNTGELFF,TGCGCCAGCTCCCTAGGTGAGGTGAACACCGGGGAGCTGTTTTTT
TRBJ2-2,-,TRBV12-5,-,CASGLVRGSGDTGELFF,TGTGCTAGTGGTTTGGTACGTGGTAGCGGTGATACCGGGGAGCTGTTTTTT
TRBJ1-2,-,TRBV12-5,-,CASGLSGVGAGYTF,TGTGCTAGTGGTTTGAGCGGTGTGGGTGCTGGCTACACCTTC
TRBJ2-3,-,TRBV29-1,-,CSVSWGLSTDTQYF,TGCAGCGTCTCTTGGGGGCTGAGCACAGATACGCAGTATTTT
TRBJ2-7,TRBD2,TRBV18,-,CASSPPGWGGSYEQYF,TGTGCCAGCTCACCACCGGGATGGGGGGGGTCCTACGAGCAGTACTTC
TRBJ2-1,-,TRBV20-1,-,CSARQSGEQFF,TGCAGTGCTAGACAGAGCGGGGAGCAGTTCTTC
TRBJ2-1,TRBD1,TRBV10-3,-,CAISPPGQGGHEQFF,TGTGCCATCAGTCCTCCGGGACAGGGGGGCCATGAGCAGTTCTTC
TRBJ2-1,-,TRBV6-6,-,CASSYGGDGGNEQFF,TGTGCCAGCAGTTACGGCGGGGACGGAGGAAATGAGCAGTTCTTC
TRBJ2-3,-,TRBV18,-,CASSLQGQRTDTQYF,TGTGCCAGCTCACTACAGGGTCAACGGACAGATACGCAGTATTTT
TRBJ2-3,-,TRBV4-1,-,CASSQRTEGDTQYF,TGCGCCAGCAGCCAAAGGACTGAAGGGGATACGCAGTATTTT
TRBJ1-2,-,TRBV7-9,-,CASSLTELNYGYTF,TGTGCCAGCAGCTTAACGGAGCTGAACTATGGCTACACCTTC
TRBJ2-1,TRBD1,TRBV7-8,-,CASRRGRGLGEQFF,TGTGCCAGCAGGAGGGGGCGCGGCTTGGGTGAGCAGTTCTTC
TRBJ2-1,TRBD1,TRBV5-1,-,CASSLGTGGFNEQFF,TGCGCCAGCAGCTTAGGGACAGGGGGTTTCAATGAGCAGTTCTTC
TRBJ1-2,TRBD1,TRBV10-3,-,CAISTGGAEGYTF,TGTGCCATCAGTACAGGGGGCGCAGAAGGCTACACCTTC
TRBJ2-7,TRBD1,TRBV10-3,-,CAISDQTGGSYEQYF,TGTGCCATCAGCGACCAGACAGGGGGGAGCTACGAGCAGTACTTC
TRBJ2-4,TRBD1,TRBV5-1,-,CASSLGQGAAKNIQYF,TGCGCCAGCAGCTTGGGGCAGGGGGCTGCCAAAAACATTCAGTACTTC
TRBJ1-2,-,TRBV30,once,CAWSDPRVHYGYTF,TGTGCCTGGAGCGACCCCAGGGTTCACTATGGCTACACCTTC
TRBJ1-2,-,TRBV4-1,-,CASSQDGGINYGYTF,TGCGCCAGCAGCCAAGATGGGGGGATAAACTATGGCTACACCTTC
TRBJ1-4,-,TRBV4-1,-,CASSQDPGRTEEKLFF,TGCGCCAGCAGCCAAGACCCCGGCCGAACAGAGGAAAAACTGTTTTTT
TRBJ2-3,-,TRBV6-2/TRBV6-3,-,CASSYTGVTDTQYF,TGTGCCAGCAGTTACACCGGAGTCACAGATACGCAGTATTTT